The following is a T cell receptor beta chain sequence with its context. This specimen belongs to a study of cytomegalovirus exposure and HLA in healthy donors. These donors counted as nominally healthy when sampled, but unrecorded immune exposures were likely. Primers included in the PCR were 60 Vbeta and 13 Jbeta primers. Clones were read by immunoSEQ multiplex PCR, and TCRdb kept only the in-frame ones, dropping some. This table has about 120,000 clones, roughly four fifths appearing once. Per the germline V gene, CDR1 is MNHNY and CDR2 is SVGAGI (reference sequence). This CDR3 comprises 13 residues. Trimming pared 8 bases from V and 2 bases from J, leaving 13 bases between.

This chain connects TRBV6-6 to TRBJ2-7, with D maybe TRBD1 (7 bases). The TCR was taken from a woman under 30 in good health and CMV-seronegative. The sequencing sample was made of PBMCs. The chain's CDR3 is CASRAGGTYEQYF. In DNA, the CDR3 is TGTGCCAGCCGAGCAGGGGGGACCTACGAGCAGTACTTC.